The 19 T cell receptor beta chains reported below all come from one sample, sequenced in a study of OX40 agonist ivuxolimab in advanced cancers. This table comes from immunoSEQ multiplex PCR, and its TCRdb copy is limited to in-frame clones, with some not included. The sample yields 65,000 to 75,000 clones, around 85% seen once. The sequencing here drew on CD4+ or CD8+ T cells sorted from blood, taken in a trial of the OX40 agonist ivuxolimab. These receptor sequences come from an adult with an advanced solid tumor such as melanoma, head and neck, liver or kidney cancer.

The chain is built from TRBV7-2 and TRBJ1-6, with D unresolved. Germline CDR1 is SGHTA and CDR2 is FQGNSA. Trimming removed 1 base from V and 13 bases from J, with 11 bases in between. This CDR3 region has 13 residues. CDR3 nucleotides: TGTGCCAGCAGCTTAGGAGCAATTCATCCCCTCCACTTT. This sequence encodes CASSLGAIHPLHF.

This rearrangement joins TRBV6-5 to TRBJ2-1, with 12 positions matching TRBD2. The CDR3 loop spans 15 amino acids. CDR1 and CDR2 (germline): MNHEY, SVGAGI. V trimming: 5 bases; J trimming: 4 bases; junction bases outside the gene matches: 3. The CDR3 reads CASSGGTSGYNEQFF. The CDR3 nucleotides read TGTGCCAGCAGTGGCGGGACTAGCGGGTACAATGAGCAGTTCTTC.

The CDR3 sequence is CASSPPQGFGTEAFF. The CDR3 DNA sequence: TGTGCCAGCTCACCACCCCAGGGGTTTGGGACTGAAGCTTTCTTT. The chain joins TRBV18 to TRBJ1-1; TRBD1 might be the D (6 bases). V was pared by 0 bases and J by 5 bases, with 13 bases between. This CDR3 comprises 15 residues. CDR1 and CDR2 (germline): KGHSH, LQKENI.

The chain couples TRBV4-1 to TRBJ1-2, with D possibly TRBD1 on 6 matching bases. There are 14 residues in the CDR3. From germline, CDR1 is MGHRA and CDR2 YSYEKL. V lost 4 bases, J lost 14 bases, and 23 bases lay in between. The CDR3 region is CASSLRTDSNAHTF. In nucleotides, the CDR3 is TGCGCCAGCAGCCTTAGGACAGATTCGAACGCCCATACCTTC.

This clone was recorded only once. This rearrangement joins TRBV4-3 to TRBJ1-1, with D possibly TRBD1 on 5 matching bases. This CDR3 region has 14 residues. CDR1 and CDR2 (germline): LGHNA, YSLEER. The ends were cut back, 0 bases at V and 5 bases at J, with 10 bases in the middle. This CDR3 reads CASSQDRGTTEAFF. CDR3 nucleotide sequence: TGCGCCAGCAGCCAAGATCGGGGCACGACTGAAGCTTTCTTT.

This clone appeared a single time. CDR3 bases: TGTGCCAGTAGGGAGGGGGGACAGGGCTCCAATCAGCCCCAGCATTTT. The encoded protein is CASREGGQGSNQPQHF. V usage is TRBV19 and J usage is TRBJ1-5, with 9 bases identical to TRBD1. The CDR3 runs to 16 residues. J lost 3 bases, V lost 6 bases, and 9 bases had no gene match. Germline values: CDR1 LNHDA, CDR2 SQIVND (reference sequence).

CDR3 in amino acids: CSVWTGHYGYTF. Here the CDR3 DNA reads TGCAGCGTCTGGACCGGACACTATGGCTACACCTTC. The rearrangement joins TRBV29-1 to TRBJ1-2; D not certain. Trimming cost V 6 bases and J 3 bases, with 11 bases left between them. CDR1 and CDR2 from the germline V gene are SQVTM and ANQGSEA. This CDR3 region has 12 residues.

V usage is TRBV7-2 and J usage is TRBJ2-7; D remains ambiguous. Trimming took 3 bases from V and 1 from J, leaving 7 bases between them. Germline V gene data show CDR1 as SGHTA and CDR2 as FQGNSA. The CDR3 has 13 amino acids. The CDR3 sequence is CASSLMVSYEQYF. In nucleotides, the CDR3 is TGTGCCAGCAGCTTGATGGTTTCCTACGAGCAGTACTTC.

This clone has just one count. V is TRBV7-2 and J is TRBJ1-3; unclear D gene. Per the germline V gene, CDR1 is SGHTA and CDR2 is FQGNSA. This CDR3 contains 15 residues. The V end was cut by 1 base, the J end by 0 bases, with 7 bases between. The CDR3 is CASSLVRYSGNTIYF. CDR3 coding DNA: TGTGCCAGCAGCTTAGTACGGTACTCTGGAAACACCATATATTTT.

The V gene is TRBV5-4, the J gene TRBJ1-1; the D is unclear. Germline loops: CDR1 SGHNT, CDR2 YYREEE (reference sequence). The CDR3 has 15 residues. The germline V and J ends were trimmed by 5 bases and 4 bases, with 18 bases remaining between them. The CDR3 sequence is CASSRDSISGTEAFF. CDR3 DNA sequence: TGTGCCAGCAGTCGGGATTCAATAAGTGGCACTGAAGCTTTCTTT.

J is TRBJ2-1 and V is TRBV4-1, with TRBD2 identical over 15 bases. This CDR3 is 20 amino acids long. Germline CDR1 and CDR2: MGHRA and YSYEKL. Germline trimming cut 1 base from V and 0 bases from J; bases unmatched to any gene: 7. The CDR3: CASSQVSGLAGGSSYNEQFF. CDR3 nucleotide sequence: TGCGCCAGCAGCCAAGTGTCGGGACTAGCGGGAGGCAGCTCCTACAATGAGCAGTTCTTC.

The gene calls are TRBV25-1 and TRBJ2-1; 12 bases are a match to TRBD2. The germline gives CDR1 MGHDK, CDR2 SYGVNS. The ends lost 9 bases at V and 6 bases at J; junction bases unmatched: 3. There are 13 residues in the CDR3. Here the CDR3 reads CASRLAGANEQFF. CDR3 sequence (DNA): TGTGCCAGTAGACTAGCGGGAGCCAATGAGCAGTTCTTC.

The genes are TRBV15 and TRBJ2-1; D is possibly TRBD1 or TRBD2 (6 bases each). V was cut by 1 base and J by 2 bases, with 12 bases left in between. This CDR3 is built from 16 residues. Germline loops: CDR1 LNHNV, CDR2 YYDKDF (reference sequence). Here the CDR3 DNA reads TGTGCCACCAGCAGAGGAGGAGGGGGTGCCTACAATGAGCAGTTCTTC. This translates into CATSRGGGGAYNEQFF.

The rearrangement links TRBV21-1 to TRBJ1-1. TRBV21-1 is labeled a pseudogene. This CDR3 is built from 16 residues. Here the CDR3 reads CASSKSCGKLNTEAFF. CDR3 in DNA: TGTGCCAGCAGCAAATCCTGCGGCAAGCTGAACACTGAAGCTTTCTTT.

The V and J genes are TRBV6-5 and TRBJ2-7, with D perhaps being TRBD1 or TRBD2 (5 bases each). From germline, CDR1 is MNHEY and CDR2 SVGAGI. The CDR3 contains 15 residues. CDR3 loop: CAHRMGLAASYEQYF. CDR3 coding DNA: TGTGCACATAGGATGGGGCTAGCAGCAAGCTACGAGCAGTACTTC.

V gene TRBV5-1 combines with J gene TRBJ1-3; D might be TRBD1 (5 bases). In germline, CDR1 is SGHRS, CDR2 YFSETQ. The CDR3 totals 18 residues. V was shortened by 1 base and J by 0 bases, with 17 bases between the two germline ends. The CDR3 nucleotides read TGCGCCAGCAGCTTGTGGGGGTTGACGGATAGCTCTGGAAACACCATATATTTT. This encodes CASSLWGLTDSSGNTIYF.

Of note for this clone: This specimen includes other DNA sequences encoding the same CDR3. The rearrangement joins TRBV28 to TRBJ1-5; a possible D gene is TRBD1 (5 bases). The V gene's germline CDR1 is MDHEN and CDR2 SYDVKM. This CDR3 region has 13 residues. V was cut by 6 bases and J by 1 base, with 7 bases left in between. CDR3 bases: TGTGCCAGCAGCCGGGACAGCAATCAGCCCCAGCATTTT. It is translated as CASSRDSNQPQHF.

This chain uses TRBV6-5 with TRBJ2-5; maybe TRBD2 (6 bases). Trimming removed 0 bases from V and 2 bases from J, with 10 bases in between. The CDR3 has 15 residues. Germline-derived CDR1 and CDR2 are MNHEY and SVGAGI. CDR3 in amino acids: CASSYSRLVQETQYF. DNA for the CDR3: TGTGCCAGCAGTTACTCGCGACTAGTTCAAGAGACCCAGTACTTC.

The chain links TRBV5-6 to TRBJ1-5; 7 bases line up with TRBD1. The germline V gene has CDR1 SGHDT and CDR2 YYEEEE. The junction had 8 bases not matched to a gene; V was cut back by 4 bases and J by 4 bases. This CDR3 spans 15 amino acids. The CDR3 reads CASSRAGTENQPQHF. CDR3 coding DNA: TGTGCCAGCAGCCGGGCCGGGACAGAGAATCAGCCCCAGCATTTT.